These 14 T cell receptor beta chains share one sample of origin, sequenced in a study of T cell responses to AZD1222 COVID-19 vaccine. Clones were read by immunoSEQ multiplex PCR, and TCRdb kept only the in-frame ones, dropping some. This table holds roughly 42,000 clones, around 80% found once. The sample was peripheral blood, taken on day 0 of AZD1222 vaccination. These receptors were collected from an adult in good health.

This sequence joins TRBV2 and TRBJ2-7, with D hard to call. This CDR3 is built from 14 residues. Trimming pared 0 bases from V and 1 base from J, leaving 7 bases between. Germline V gene lookup returns CDR1 SNHLY and CDR2 FYNNEI. In nucleotides, the CDR3 is TGTGCCAGCAGTGAAGCTAGCTGGTCCTACGAGCAGTACTTC. Its protein product is CASSEASWSYEQYF.

The V gene is TRBV9, the J gene TRBJ2-3, with D uncertain. The V gene lost 3 bases and the J gene lost 6 bases, with 14 bases spanning the gap. In germline, CDR1 is SGDLS, CDR2 YYNGEE. CDR3 length: 14 residues. DNA for the CDR3: TGTGCCAGCAGCGAATCACTGGGTTTGGATACGCAGTATTTT. It translates to CASSESLGLDTQYF.

The rearrangement joins TRBV15 to TRBJ1-2; perhaps TRBD1 as D (5 bases). The CDR3 runs 14 residues. The germline gives CDR1 LNHNV, CDR2 YYDKDF (reference sequence). Trimming cost V 1 base and J 4 bases, with 10 bases left between them. The CDR3 bases are TGTGCCACCAGCAGAGGCGGGCAGGGCTATGGCTACACCTTC. It yields the protein CATSRGGQGYGYTF.

In DNA form, the CDR3 reads TGTGCCAGCAGTCCAGACAGGGGCACAGATACGCAGTATTTT. Its protein is CASSPDRGTDTQYF. This chain connects TRBV6-5 to TRBJ2-3, with 7 bases lining up with TRBD1. The CDR3 runs 14 residues. Germline loops: CDR1 MNHEY, CDR2 SVGAGI. With 5 bases clipped from V and 1 base from J, the junction kept 3 bases outside the gene matches.

V and J are TRBV11-3 and TRBJ1-2; 9 bases are shared with TRBD1. V trimming: 0 bases; J trimming: 8 bases; junction bases outside the gene matches: 7. Germline V gene sequence: CDR1 SGHNT, CDR2 YENEEA. The CDR3 totals 15 residues. The CDR3 sequence is CASSLDPQGAGGYTF. DNA for the CDR3: TGTGCCAGCAGCTTAGACCCACAGGGGGCAGGCGGCTACACCTTC.

The chain employs TRBV20-1 and TRBJ2-1, with 11 positions matching TRBD2. The CDR3 has 16 amino acids. CDR1 DFQATT and CDR2 SNEGSKA come from the germline V gene (reference sequence). J gave up 4 bases and V 3 bases, and 8 bases lay outside the gene matches. DNA for the CDR3: TGCAGTGCTAGTCCACTAGCGGGGGCGCAGTACAATGAGCAGTTCTTC. This encodes CSASPLAGAQYNEQFF.

This chain links TRBV27 with TRBJ2-3; 15 positions agree with TRBD2. Germline V CDR1 and CDR2: MNHEY, SMNVEV (reference sequence). The CDR3 extends over 17 amino acids. Unmatched junction bases numbered 4, after V lost 1 base and J lost 5 bases. CDR3 sequence (DNA): TGTGCCAGCAGTTTATGGACTAGCGGGGGGGCTGTAGATACGCAGTATTTT. Encoded protein: CASSLWTSGGAVDTQYF.

V and J are TRBV11-2 and TRBJ2-3; TRBD2 matches 14 bases. Trimming removed 5 bases from V and 2 bases from J; junction bases left unmatched: 3. This CDR3 comprises 16 residues. Germline values: CDR1 SGHAT, CDR2 FQNNGV. The CDR3, as DNA: TGTGCCAGCAGCATGGGACTAGCGGGGGTCACAGATACGCAGTATTTT. Its translation: CASSMGLAGVTDTQYF.

The CDR3 region is CASSQEGIAGELFF. The CDR3 nucleotides read TGTGCCAGCAGCCAAGAAGGAATAGCGGGGGAGCTGTTTTTT. This chain links TRBV3-1 (or the pseudogene TRBV3-2) with TRBJ2-2, with D possibly being TRBD2 (5 bases). Per germline, CDR1 LGHDT and CDR2 YNNKEL (reference sequence). This CDR3 has 14 residues. Trimming took 0 bases from V and 8 from J, leaving 10 bases between them.

The CDR3 protein is CASRGLRNTEAFF. CDR3 sequence (DNA): TGTGCCAGCAGGGGACTGAGAAACACTGAAGCTTTCTTT. The chain joins TRBV7-2 to TRBJ1-1, with a tentative D call TRBD1 (5 bases). V was trimmed by 6 bases and J by 2 bases, leaving 10 bases between them. Germline CDR1 and CDR2: SGHTA and FQGNSA. CDR3 size: 13 residues.

The J gene is TRBJ1-2, the V gene TRBV20-1, with unresolved D. Germline CDR1 DFQATT, CDR2 SNEGSKA (reference sequence). V was cut by 3 bases and J by 8 bases, with 10 bases left in between. This CDR3 region has 11 residues. CDR3 sequence (DNA): TGCAGTGCTAGGTCCCACGGGGGCTACACCTTC. Its translation: CSARSHGGYTF.

The chain has TRBV28 and TRBJ1-2; D is perhaps TRBD1 (6 bases). V lost 6 bases, J lost 8 bases, and 19 bases lay in between. The CDR3 is made up of 14 amino acids. CDR1 MDHEN and CDR2 SYDVKM come from the germline V gene. The CDR3 nucleotides read TGTGCCAGCAGGCCGAACAGGGTATTGTACGGCTACACCTTC. Protein: CASRPNRVLYGYTF.

This clone appeared a single time. V and J are TRBV3-1 (or the pseudogene TRBV3-2) and TRBJ1-3; D not resolved. The CDR3 sequence is 13 residues long. The germline V and J ends were trimmed by 0 bases and 5 bases, with 5 bases remaining between them. The V gene's germline CDR1 is LGHDT and CDR2 YNNKEL (reference sequence). CDR3 nucleotide sequence: TGTGCCAGCAGCCAAGACACCCGAAACACCATATATTTT. The encoded protein is CASSQDTRNTIYF.

The chain links TRBV9 to TRBJ2-2, with a weak D call TRBD2 (7 bases). V lost 2 bases to trimming and J lost 10 bases, with 9 bases between them. The length of the CDR3 is 12 residues. CDR1 is SGDLS, CDR2 YYNGEE, per germline. The CDR3 here is CASSVGGQELFF. The CDR3 DNA sequence: TGTGCCAGCAGCGTGGGGGGGCAGGAGCTGTTTTTT.